The rows below give T cell receptor beta chains drawn from one sample of a study of OX40 agonist ivuxolimab in advanced cancers. Profiling relied on immunoSEQ multiplex PCR, and the TCRdb table lists in-frame clones only, not all of them. The sample carries some 64,000 clones, 87% recorded once. The specimen comprised CD4+ or CD8+ T cells sorted from blood, sampled in a trial of the OX40 agonist ivuxolimab. Receptors originate from an adult with an advanced solid tumor such as melanoma, head and neck, liver or kidney cancer. Each CDR3 is given with its conserved first and last residue. The D gene is left open where the match is weak. Expanded clones get a size class; other rows say once, few or many, or leave the size out.

J,D,size,V,DNA,CDR3
TRBJ1-3,NA,NA,TRBV5-4,TGTGCCAGCAGCTTGGATTTTGGAAACACCATATATTTT,CASSLDFGNTIYF
TRBJ1-6,NA,once,TRBV28,TGTGCCAGCAGCCCCAGGGCAATTTCACCCCTCCACTTT,CASSPRAISPLHF
TRBJ1-5,NA,once,TRBV7-6,TGTGCCAGCAGCTTCAGCGACAGTCCTGGGCAGCCCCAGCATTTT,CASSFSDSPGQPQHF
TRBJ1-1,NA,NA,TRBV18,TGTGCCAGCTCACCTGGACAGACCAAGAACACTGAAGCTTTCTTT,CASSPGQTKNTEAFF
TRBJ2-2,NA,NA,TRBV6-5,TGTGCCAGCAGGGGGCAGGGATTTAACACCGGGGAGCTGTTTTTT,CASRGQGFNTGELFF
TRBJ1-5,NA,NA,TRBV2,TGTGCCAGCAGTGACAGGTCAGTTAATCAGCCCCAGCATTTT,CASSDRSVNQPQHF
TRBJ1-5,NA,NA,TRBV6-5,TGTGCCAGCAGATCCCTAAGGGGCCACCAGCCCCAGCATTTT,CASRSLRGHQPQHF
TRBJ1-1,TRBD1,NA,TRBV19,TGTGCCGGTACAGCTATCCGGGACAGGGCTTTAACTGAAGCTTTCTTT,CAGTAIRDRALTEAFF
TRBJ1-2,NA,NA,TRBV7-9,TGTGCCAGCAGCTTAGAGTCAGGGCCTTCCGAAATCTACACCTTC,CASSLESGPSEIYTF
TRBJ2-3,TRBD2,NA,TRBV4-1,TGCGCCAGCAGCCAAAAGTTCGGCAGCGGGACTTCGGGCACAGATACGCAGTATTTT,CASSQKFGSGTSGTDTQYF
TRBJ2-5,NA,NA,TRBV9,TGTGCCAGCAGCGTAGAGACAGCTAGGGAGACCCAGTACTTC,CASSVETARETQYF
TRBJ2-7,NA,once,TRBV30,TGTGCCTGGAGCCAGAACGCTAGAGGGGCCGAGCAGTACTTC,CAWSQNARGAEQYF
TRBJ2-5,NA,NA,TRBV5-4,TGTGCCAGCAGCTTGGGACAAGAAGAGACCCAGTACTTC,CASSLGQEETQYF
TRBJ1-4,NA,NA,TRBV15,TGTGCCACCAGCAGAGATTTGGGGACGGCTGAAAAACTGTTTTTT,CATSRDLGTAEKLFF
TRBJ2-7,NA,NA,TRBV19,TGTGCCAGTAGTAGAGGGGGGAGTAACTACGAGCAGTACTTC,CASSRGGSNYEQYF
TRBJ1-3,NA,NA,TRBV11-2,TGTGCCAGCGCCACCCTACTTTATGGAAACACCATATATTTT,CASATLLYGNTIYF